This T cell receptor beta chain came from a study of shared clonotypes between healthy human individuals. Assay runs were performed at deep level. Methods used by the authors: Filtering differed for immunoSEQ, which gave only junction sequences without quality scores. The table came from immunoSEQ multiplex PCR; TCRdb's copy has only in-frame clones and leaves some out. The V and J calls and the clone size are those of that table, but D and trimming were determined from the DNA. Of about 820,000 clones in the sample, nearly 95% were seen once. Cells designated naive CD8 were CD45RO-negative and were positively selected for CCR7, with terminally differentiated effector memory CD45RA+ cells excluded. Within Nashville, Tennessee resided all donors, each a Caucasian adult. Study conclusions and caveats: Naive CD4 clonotypes overlapped across a few donors at roughly 5%.

With regard to this clone: The antigen is unknown.

The TCR sequence derives from a man aged 25-45 years in good health. Sample: naive CD8+ T cells sorted from blood.

CDR3 nucleotide sequence: TGCGCCAGCAGCCAAGATGGAGCGGGAGGGTCGAATGAGCAGTTCTTC. This translates into CASSQDGAGGSNEQFF. The chain links TRBV4-1 to TRBJ2-1, with 10 bases lining up with TRBD2. The ends lost 0 bases at V and 7 bases at J; junction bases unmatched: 6. Per germline, CDR1 MGHRA and CDR2 YSYEKL. This CDR3 contains 16 residues.